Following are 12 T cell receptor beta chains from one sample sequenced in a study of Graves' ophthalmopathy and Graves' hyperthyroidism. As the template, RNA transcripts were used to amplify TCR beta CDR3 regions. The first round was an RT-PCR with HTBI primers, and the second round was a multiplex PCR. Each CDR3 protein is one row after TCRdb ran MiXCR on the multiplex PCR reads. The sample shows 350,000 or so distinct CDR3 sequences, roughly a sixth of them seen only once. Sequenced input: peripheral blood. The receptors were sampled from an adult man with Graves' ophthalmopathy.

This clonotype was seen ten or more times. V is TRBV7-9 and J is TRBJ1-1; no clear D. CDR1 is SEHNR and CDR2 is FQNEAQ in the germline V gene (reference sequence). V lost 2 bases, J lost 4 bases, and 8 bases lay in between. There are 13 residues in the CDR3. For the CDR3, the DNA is TGTGCCAGCAGCTTATCGCGCCGCACTGAAGCTTTCTTT. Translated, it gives CASSLSRRTEAFF.

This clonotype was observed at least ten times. The CDR3 DNA reads as TGTGCCAGCAGTCGGGACAGAAGGACGGGGGAGCTGTTTTTT. Its protein is CASSRDRRTGELFF. The chain has TRBV7-2 and TRBJ2-2; 7 bases agree with TRBD1. V lost 6 bases, J lost 8 bases, and 9 bases stayed unmatched. CDR3 length: 14 residues. In germline, CDR1 is SGHTA, CDR2 FQGNSA. The full variable domain, its missing parts supplied by reference TRBV7-2 and TRBJ2-2, is GAGVSQSPSNKVTEKGKDVELRCDPISGHTALYWYRQSLGQGLEFLIYFQGNSAPDKSGLPSDRFSAERTGGSVSTLTIQRTQQEDSAVYLCASSRDRRTGELFFGEGSRLTVL.

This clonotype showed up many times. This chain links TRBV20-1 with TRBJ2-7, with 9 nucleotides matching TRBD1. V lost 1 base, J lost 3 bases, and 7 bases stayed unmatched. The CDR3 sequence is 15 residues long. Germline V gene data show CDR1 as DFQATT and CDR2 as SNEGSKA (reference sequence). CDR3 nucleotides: TGCAGTGCTAGAGCGGGGGACAGGGATATCTACGAGCAGTACTTC. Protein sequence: CSARAGDRDIYEQYF.

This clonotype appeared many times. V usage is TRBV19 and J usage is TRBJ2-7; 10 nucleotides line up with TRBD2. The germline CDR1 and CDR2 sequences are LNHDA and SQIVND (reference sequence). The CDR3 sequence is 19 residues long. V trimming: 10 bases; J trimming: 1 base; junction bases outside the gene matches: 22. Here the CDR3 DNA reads TGTGCCACCGACCCCCACCAAAGACTAGCGGGCCCCCTTTCCTACGAGCAGTACTTC. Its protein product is CATDPHQRLAGPLSYEQYF.

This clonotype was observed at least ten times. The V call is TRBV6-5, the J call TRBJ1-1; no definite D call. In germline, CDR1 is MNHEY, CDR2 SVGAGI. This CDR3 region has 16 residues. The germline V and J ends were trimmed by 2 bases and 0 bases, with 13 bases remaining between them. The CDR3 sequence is CASSYQRAHMNTEAFF. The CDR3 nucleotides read TGTGCCAGCAGTTACCAACGGGCCCACATGAACACTGAAGCTTTCTTT.

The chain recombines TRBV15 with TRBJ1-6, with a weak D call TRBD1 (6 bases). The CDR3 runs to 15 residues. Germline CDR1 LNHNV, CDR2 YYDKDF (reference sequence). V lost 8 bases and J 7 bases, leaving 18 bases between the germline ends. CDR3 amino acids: CATARDISRNSPLHF. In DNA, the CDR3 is TGTGCCACCGCCCGGGACATATCACGGAATTCACCCCTCCACTTT.

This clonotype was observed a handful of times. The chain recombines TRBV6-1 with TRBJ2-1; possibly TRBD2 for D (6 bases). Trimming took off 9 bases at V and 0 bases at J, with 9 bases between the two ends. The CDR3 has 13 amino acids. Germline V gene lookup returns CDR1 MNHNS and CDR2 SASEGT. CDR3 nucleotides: TGTGCCAGTGGAGGGGACTCCTACAATGAGCAGTTCTTC. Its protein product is CASGGDSYNEQFF.

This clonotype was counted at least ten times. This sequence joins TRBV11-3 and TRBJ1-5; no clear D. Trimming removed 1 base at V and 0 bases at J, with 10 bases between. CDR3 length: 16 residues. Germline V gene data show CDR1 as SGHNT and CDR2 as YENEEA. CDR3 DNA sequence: TGTGCCAGCAGCTTAGTGGGCGGCGATAGCAATCAGCCCCAGCATTTT. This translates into CASSLVGGDSNQPQHF.

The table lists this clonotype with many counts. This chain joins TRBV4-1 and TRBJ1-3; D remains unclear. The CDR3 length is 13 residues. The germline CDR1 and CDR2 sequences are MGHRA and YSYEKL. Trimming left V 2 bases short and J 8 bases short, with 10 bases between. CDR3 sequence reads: CASSQLPDYTIYF. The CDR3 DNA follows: TGCGCCAGCAGCCAATTACCCGACTACACCATATATTTT.

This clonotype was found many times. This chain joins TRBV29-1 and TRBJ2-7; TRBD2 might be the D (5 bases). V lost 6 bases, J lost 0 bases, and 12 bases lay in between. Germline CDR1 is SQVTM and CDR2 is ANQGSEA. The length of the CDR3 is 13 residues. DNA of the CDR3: TGCAGCGTCGACGGGGAAAGCTCCTACGAGCAGTACTTC. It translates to CSVDGESSYEQYF.

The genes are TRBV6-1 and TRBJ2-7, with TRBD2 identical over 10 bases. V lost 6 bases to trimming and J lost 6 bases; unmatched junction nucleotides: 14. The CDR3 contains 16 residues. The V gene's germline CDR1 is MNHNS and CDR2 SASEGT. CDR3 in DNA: TGTGCCAGCAGCCCCCCTCTAGCGGGAGTGCGAGGCGAGCAGTACTTC. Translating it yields CASSPPLAGVRGEQYF.

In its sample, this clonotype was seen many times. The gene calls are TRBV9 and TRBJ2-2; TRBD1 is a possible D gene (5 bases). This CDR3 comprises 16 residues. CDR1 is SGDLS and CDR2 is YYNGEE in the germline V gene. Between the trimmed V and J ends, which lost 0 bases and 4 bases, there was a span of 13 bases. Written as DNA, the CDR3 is TGTGCCAGCAGCGTAGGAACAGGTCGTGTCACCGGGGAGCTGTTTTTT. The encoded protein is CASSVGTGRVTGELFF.